The T cell receptor (beta chain) described here comes from a study of cytomegalovirus exposure and HLA in healthy donors. Turning to this clone: The antigen is undetermined.

Points from the study as a whole: Sequencing depth across donors, presence/absence analyses assumed, was roughly uniform. It was likely that a cluster of highly shared sequence variants was a sequencing artifact.

The PCR contained 60 Vbeta and 13 Jbeta primers. Some clones are missing from TCRdb's copy, which holds only in-frame ones; the method was immunoSEQ multiplex PCR. This sample carries 200,000 or so clones, approximately 79% of them seen once, and the ten largest clones take around 2%. The CDR3 loop spans 15 amino acids. V lost 4 bases, J lost 3 bases, and 16 bases lay in between. Per the germline V gene, CDR1 is MNHEY and CDR2 is SMNVEV (reference sequence). What was sequenced was PBMCs. V is TRBV27 and J is TRBJ2-7, with a possible D match to TRBD2 (6 bases). This receptor was identified in a man younger than 35 in good health and CMV-seronegative. CDR3 sequence (DNA): TGTGCCAGCAGTTCCCGGGAGCCCGGAGACTACGAGCAGTACTTC. Residues: CASSSREPGDYEQYF.